This entry lists 13 T cell receptor beta chains sequenced from one sample in a study of CD8+CD57+ T cells in acquired aplastic anemia. TCR beta VDJ and CDR3 profiles were obtained from a genomic DNA template. One entry per CDR3 protein results from TCRdb running MiXCR on the reads. The sample shows 50,000 to 65,000 distinct CDR3 sequences, 55% of them seen only once. Sequenced: sorted CD4+, CD8+, or CD8+CD57+ T cells (not recorded which) from PBMCs. Source of these receptors: a human donor in good health, serving as a control.

J is TRBJ1-1 and V is TRBV18, with TRBD1 matching over 7 bases. The germline V gene encodes CDR1 KGHSH and CDR2 LQKENI. With 1 base clipped from V and 4 bases from J, the junction kept 6 bases outside the gene matches. The CDR3 sequence is 15 residues long. CDR3 sequence: CASSPRRGPGTEAFF. CDR3 DNA: TGTGCCAGCTCACCACGTAGGGGGCCCGGCACTGAAGCTTTCTTT.

This clonotype has ten or more counts. This chain uses TRBV11-3 with TRBJ2-1; 12 positions agree with TRBD2. Germline V gives CDR1 SGHNT, CDR2 YENEEA. V trimming: 1 base; J trimming: 1 base; junction bases outside the gene matches: 8. The CDR3 is 19 residues long. The CDR3 reads CASSLGYRLAGESYNEQFF. CDR3 nucleotide sequence: TGTGCCAGCAGCTTAGGGTACCGACTAGCGGGAGAATCCTACAATGAGCAGTTCTTC.

At least ten counts were recorded for this clonotype. This sequence joins TRBV27 and TRBJ2-5; D remains unclear. The CDR3 consists of 11 residues. Germline-derived CDR1 and CDR2 are MNHEY and SMNVEV (reference sequence). Trimming took off 5 bases at V and 2 bases at J, with 3 bases between the two ends. In nucleotides, the CDR3 is TGTGCCAGCAGTCCACAAGAGACCCAGTACTTC. It encodes CASSPQETQYF.

The chain is built from TRBV7-6 and TRBJ2-3; possibly TRBD1 or TRBD2 for D (5 bases each). Trimming took 6 bases from V and 0 from J, leaving 16 bases between them. This CDR3 spans 16 amino acids. Looked up from germline, CDR1 is SGHVS and CDR2 is FNYEAQ. The CDR3 protein is CASSVGTSASTDTQYF. In DNA form, the CDR3 reads TGTGCCAGCAGTGTAGGGACCTCAGCCAGCACAGATACGCAGTATTTT.

This clonotype was recorded many times. J is TRBJ1-5 and V is TRBV7-3; 7 positions match TRBD1. The V segment lost 6 bases and the J segment 5 bases; nucleotides outside the gene matches: 4. The CDR3 has 13 residues. In germline, CDR1 is SGHTA, CDR2 FQGTGA. DNA for the CDR3: TGTGCCAGCAGTCCAGGGGGTGATCAGCCCCAGCATTTT. Its translation: CASSPGGDQPQHF.

The rearrangement uses TRBV29-1 and TRBJ1-2; D call uncertain. Germline V gene data show CDR1 as SQVTM and CDR2 as ANQGSEA. The CDR3 has 12 residues. V was clipped by 3 bases and J by 8 bases, with 13 bases between them. Written as DNA, the CDR3 is TGCAGCGTTGATAAGGGATTGGGCGGCTACACCTTC. This codes for CSVDKGLGGYTF.

With regard to this clonotype: An end of the junction does not agree with germline; a read error may underlie this. The V gene is TRBV10-1, the J gene TRBJ2-3; 7 nucleotides match TRBD1. There are 14 residues in the CDR3. Germline assignment: CDR1 WNHNN and CDR2 SYGVQD (reference sequence). The CDR3 reads CAIKGAGSTDTQYF. DNA for the CDR3: TGTGCCATCAAGGGGGCAGGTTCCACAGATACGCAGTATTTT.

The V and J genes are TRBV24-1 and TRBJ2-7; TRBD2 aligns across 7 bases. Germline CDR1 and CDR2: KGHDR and SFDVKD. V lost 7 bases and J lost 3; bases outside the gene matches: 2. CDR3 length: 12 amino acids. Written as DNA, the CDR3 is TGTGCCACCAGGGGGGGGTTCTACGAGCAGTACTTC. Residues: CATRGGFYEQYF.

This clonotype was seen repeatedly, ten times or more. The chain carries TRBV4-2 and TRBJ1-6; 10 bases fit TRBD1. The CDR3 has 18 residues. CDR1 and CDR2 from the germline V gene are LGHNA and YNFKEQ. The V gene end was trimmed by 2 bases and the J gene end by 7 bases; junction bases not matched to a gene: 11. CDR3 nucleotides: TGTGCCAGCAGCCAACTAACCGGGACAGGGGATGGAAATTCACCCCTCCACTTT. This codes for CASSQLTGTGDGNSPLHF.

Concerning this clonotype: A much larger clone lies a single base off, so this may be a read error. The chain joins TRBV18 to TRBJ1-1; D remains unclear. The CDR3 consists of 12 residues. Germline loops: CDR1 KGHSH, CDR2 LQKENI. The CDR3 sequence is CASSPPNAEAFF. The CDR3 region has the DNA TGTGCCAGCTCACCACCGAACGCTGAAGCTTTCTTT.

This clonotype was counted a few times. A read error may produce the germline difference seen at one junction end. The J gene is TRBJ1-2, the V gene TRBV7-8, with D unresolved. The CDR3 has 14 amino acids. Per germline, CDR1 SGHVS and CDR2 FQNEAQ. This CDR3 reads CVSSLEGNLYGYTF. The CDR3 coding sequence is TGTGTCAGCAGCTTAGAAGGGAACCTCTATGGCTACACCTTC.

This clonotype appeared many times. The chain joins TRBV5-5 to TRBJ2-6, with a possible D match to TRBD2 (6 bases). V was pared by 6 bases and J by 2 bases, with 12 bases between. There are 15 residues in the CDR3. The germline gives CDR1 SGHKS, CDR2 YYEKEE (reference sequence). The CDR3 DNA sequence: TGTGCCAGCACACTGGGAGGCACTGGGGCCAACGTCCTGACTTTC. Its translation: CASTLGGTGANVLTF.

The CDR3 coding sequence is TGTGCCAGTAGTATTGCTCTCCATGAAGCTTTCTTT. Translated, it gives CASSIALHEAFF. The chain is built from TRBV19 and TRBJ1-1; D unresolved. Trimming took off 3 bases at V and 7 bases at J, with 9 bases between the two ends. CDR3 length: 12 residues. CDR1 and CDR2 (germline): LNHDA, SQIVND (reference sequence).